This T cell receptor beta chain emerged from a study of shared clonotypes between healthy human individuals. CDR1 and CDR2 from the germline V gene are MNHNS and SASEGT. V was clipped by 2 bases and J by 2 bases, with 9 bases between them. The CDR3 sequence is 14 residues long. Profiling relied on immunoSEQ multiplex PCR, and the TCRdb table lists in-frame clones only, not all of them. The sample has under 2,000,000 clones; 85% to 95% are singletons. Terminally differentiated effector memory CD45RA+ cells were left out of the naive CD8 fraction, which was CD45RO-negative and positively selected for CCR7.

The chain joins TRBV6-1 to TRBJ1-2; D ambiguous. This clonotype was obtained from a young man in good health. Input material: naive CD8+ T cells sorted from blood. CDR3 region: CASSEIGRNYGYTF. In DNA form, the CDR3 reads TGTGCCAGCAGTGAAATCGGCAGAAACTATGGCTACACCTTC.